This entry features one T cell receptor (beta chain) sequence. Antigen unknown. RNA was extracted and reverse transcribed into cDNA as the sequencing template. Profiled with immunoSEQ multiplex PCR; TCRdb holds only in-frame clones, not every one. The sample includes about 100,000 clones, 60% seen only once; the top ten take about a sixth. The data were obtained in a study of CD8+ T cells in alopecia areata. Overall study: By percentage of affected scalp area, the severity of treated patients was scored. General study points: Mice showed TCR sharing more clearly than patients did, possibly owing to HLA.

CDR1 is PRHDT and CDR2 is FYEKMQ in the germline V gene (reference sequence). V dropped 5 bases and J dropped 5 bases, with 13 bases sitting between them. The CDR3 is 14 residues long. As to treatment: oral pan-JAK inhibitor, 5-10 mg twice daily. The investigators collected lesional scalp punch biopsies and peripheral blood from alopecia areata patients. This chain joins TRBV13 and TRBJ2-1; D unresolved. Here the sequenced sample was CD8+ T cells sorted from blood, taken at approximately week 56, from a patient treated with tofacitinib. This receptor was obtained from a human donor with alopecia areata. The CDR3 loop reads CASSEGWSHNEQFF. The CDR3, as DNA: TGTGCCAGCAGCGAAGGTTGGAGCCACAATGAGCAGTTCTTC. The complete variable domain, with remaining parts taken from reference TRBV13 and TRBJ2-1, reads AAGVIQSPRHLIKEKRETATLKCYPIPRHDTVYWYQQGPGQDPQFLISFYEKMQSDKGSIPDRFSAQQFSDYHSELNMSSLELGDSALYFCASSEGWSHNEQFFGPGTRLTVL.